This T cell receptor beta chain was retrieved from a study of identifying expanded T cells in peripheral blood. Sequencing was performed with immunoSEQ multiplex PCR; in TCRdb, only in-frame clones are kept and a portion is missing. The repertoire holds tens of thousands of clones, with 80% to 85% as singletons. The source of this sequence is a person aged 18 to 70 in good health. Material: blood.

The CDR3: CASSQGLGGPDTQYF. The CDR3 coding sequence is TGCGCCAGCAGCCAAGGTCTGGGGGGCCCAGATACGCAGTATTTT. The chain joins TRBV4-3 to TRBJ2-3; perhaps D is TRBD1 or TRBD2 (6 bases each). CDR1 is LGHNA and CDR2 is YSLEER in the germline V gene. The CDR3 is made up of 15 amino acids. V shed 1 base and J shed 4 bases, with 12 bases lying between them.